This TCR beta chain stems from a study of T cell clusters in autoimmune cytopenias. TRB was amplified by touch-down multiplex PCR, primer pools A and B combined. TCRdb reprocessed the multiplex PCR reads and stores each CDR3 protein as one record, lacking DNA. This listing includes 9,000 to 15,000 distinct CDR3 sequences. The CDR3 is 14 amino acids. Per the germline V gene, CDR1 is SGHNT and CDR2 is YENEEA. TRB amplification used roughly 250 ng of peripheral blood genomic DNA. This clonotype registers medium-sized by frequency. Another study also made use of these data, one on T cell repertoires in aging, cancer and after chemotherapy. That work contributes: Immunological memory after chemotherapy cannot be judged from the repertoire data.

The rearrangement uses TRBV11-3 and TRBJ2-7; without DNA, the TCRdb call of TRBD2 cannot be checked. The clonotype was recovered from a human donor in good health. The specimen sequenced was peripheral blood. CDR3 sequence: CASSWEEAAYEQYF.